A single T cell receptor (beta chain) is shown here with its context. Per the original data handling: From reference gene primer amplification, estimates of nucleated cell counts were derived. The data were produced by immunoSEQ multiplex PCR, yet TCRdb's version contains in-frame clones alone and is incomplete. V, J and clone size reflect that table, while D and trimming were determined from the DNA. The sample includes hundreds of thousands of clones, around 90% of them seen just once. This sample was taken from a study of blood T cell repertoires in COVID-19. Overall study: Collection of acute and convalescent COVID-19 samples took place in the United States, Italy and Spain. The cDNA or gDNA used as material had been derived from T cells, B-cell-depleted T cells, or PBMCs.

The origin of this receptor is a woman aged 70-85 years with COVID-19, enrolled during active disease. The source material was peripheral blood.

The CDR3 DNA sequence: TGTGCCAGCAGCTTGGGTACCAGGGCAAACACCATATATTTT. As protein: CASSLGTRANTIYF. The rearrangement joins TRBV5-5 to TRBJ1-3; D might be TRBD1 (5 bases). The V and J ends lost 0 bases and 6 bases respectively, with 10 bases between them. The CDR3 sequence is 14 residues long. Germline CDR1 reads SGHKS; CDR2 reads YYEKEE (reference sequence).